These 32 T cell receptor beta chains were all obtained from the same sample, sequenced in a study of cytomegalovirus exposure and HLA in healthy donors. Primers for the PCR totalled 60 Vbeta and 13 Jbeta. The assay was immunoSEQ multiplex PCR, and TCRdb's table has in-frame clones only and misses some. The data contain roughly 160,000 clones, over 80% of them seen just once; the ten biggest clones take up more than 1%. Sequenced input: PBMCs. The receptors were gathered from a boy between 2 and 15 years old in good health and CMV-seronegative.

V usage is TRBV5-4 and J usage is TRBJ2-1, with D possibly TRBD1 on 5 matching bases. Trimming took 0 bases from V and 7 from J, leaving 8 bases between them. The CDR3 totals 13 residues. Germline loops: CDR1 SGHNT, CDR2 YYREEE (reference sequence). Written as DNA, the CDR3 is TGTGCCAGCAGCTTGGACAGGTTGAATGAGCAGTTCTTC. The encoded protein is CASSLDRLNEQFF. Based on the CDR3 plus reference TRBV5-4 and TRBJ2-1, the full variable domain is ETGVTQSPTHLIKTRGQQVTLRCSSQSGHNTVSWYQQALGQGPQFIFQYYREEENGRGNFPPRFSGLQFPNYSSELNVNALELDDSALYLCASSLDRLNEQFFGPGTRLTVL.

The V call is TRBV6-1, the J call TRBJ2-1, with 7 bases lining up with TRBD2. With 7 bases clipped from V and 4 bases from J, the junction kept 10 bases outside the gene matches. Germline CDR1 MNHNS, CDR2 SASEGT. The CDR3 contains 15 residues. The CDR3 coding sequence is TGTGCCAGCACCGCGGGGCTAGCGGAGTACAATGAGCAGTTCTTC. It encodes CASTAGLAEYNEQFF.

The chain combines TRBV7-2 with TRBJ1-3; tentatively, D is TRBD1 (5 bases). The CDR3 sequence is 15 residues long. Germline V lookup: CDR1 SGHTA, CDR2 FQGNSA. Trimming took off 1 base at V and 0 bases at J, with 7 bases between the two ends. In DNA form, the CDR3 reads TGTGCCAGCAGCTTAGACAGGAGCTCTGGAAACACCATATATTTT. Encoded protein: CASSLDRSSGNTIYF.

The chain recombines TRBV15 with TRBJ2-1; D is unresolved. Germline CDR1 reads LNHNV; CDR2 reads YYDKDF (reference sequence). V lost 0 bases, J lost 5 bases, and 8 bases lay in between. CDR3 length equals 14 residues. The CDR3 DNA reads TGTGCCACCAGCAGAGATCTTCTTCACAATGAGCAGTTCTTC. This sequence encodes CATSRDLLHNEQFF.

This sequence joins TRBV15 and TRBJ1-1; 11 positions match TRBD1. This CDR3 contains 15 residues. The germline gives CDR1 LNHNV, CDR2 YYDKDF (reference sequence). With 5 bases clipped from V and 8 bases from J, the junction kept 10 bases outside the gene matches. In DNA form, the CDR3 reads TGTGCCACCAGCCGGACCCGGGACAGGGGGGCGGAAGCTTTCTTT. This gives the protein CATSRTRDRGAEAFF.

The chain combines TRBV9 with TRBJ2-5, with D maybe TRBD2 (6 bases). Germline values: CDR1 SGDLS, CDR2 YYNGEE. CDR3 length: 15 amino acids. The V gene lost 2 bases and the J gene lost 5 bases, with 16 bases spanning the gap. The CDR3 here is CASSVFDRAGETQYF. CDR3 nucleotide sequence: TGTGCCAGCAGCGTGTTCGACCGGGCGGGGGAGACCCAGTACTTC.

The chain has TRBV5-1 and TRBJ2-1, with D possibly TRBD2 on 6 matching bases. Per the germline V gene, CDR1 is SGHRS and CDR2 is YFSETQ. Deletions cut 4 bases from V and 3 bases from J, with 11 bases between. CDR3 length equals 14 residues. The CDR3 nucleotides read TGCGCCAGCAGCGGAGGGACGGGCTACAATGAGCAGTTCTTC. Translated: CASSGGTGYNEQFF.

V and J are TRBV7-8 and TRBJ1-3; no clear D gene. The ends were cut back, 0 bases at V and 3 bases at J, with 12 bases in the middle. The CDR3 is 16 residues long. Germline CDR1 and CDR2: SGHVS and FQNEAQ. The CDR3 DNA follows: TGTGCCAGCAGCTTAGCGTTATGGCTAGGTGGAAACACCATATATTTT. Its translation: CASSLALWLGGNTIYF.

Written as DNA, the CDR3 is TGTGCCAGCAGTGACCCGGGACAGTCGTATGGCTACACCTTC. Amino acid sequence: CASSDPGQSYGYTF. This chain uses TRBV6-5 with TRBJ1-2, with 7 bases lining up with TRBD1. The CDR3 is 14 amino acids. The V and J ends lost 5 bases and 5 bases, in that order; junction bases with no gene match: 8. The V gene's germline CDR1 is MNHEY and CDR2 SVGAGI.

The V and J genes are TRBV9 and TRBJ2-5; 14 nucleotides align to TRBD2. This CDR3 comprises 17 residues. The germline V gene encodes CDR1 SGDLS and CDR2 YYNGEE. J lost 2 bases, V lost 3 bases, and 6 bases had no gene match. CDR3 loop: CASSAGTSGGLQETQYF. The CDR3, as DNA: TGTGCCAGCAGCGCAGGGACTAGCGGGGGATTACAAGAGACCCAGTACTTC.

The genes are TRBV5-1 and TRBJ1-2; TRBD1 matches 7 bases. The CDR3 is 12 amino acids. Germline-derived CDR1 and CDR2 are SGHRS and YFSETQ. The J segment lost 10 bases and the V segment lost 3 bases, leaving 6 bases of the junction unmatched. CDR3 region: CASSWTGNFYTF. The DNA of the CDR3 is TGCGCCAGCAGCTGGACAGGCAATTTCTACACCTTC.

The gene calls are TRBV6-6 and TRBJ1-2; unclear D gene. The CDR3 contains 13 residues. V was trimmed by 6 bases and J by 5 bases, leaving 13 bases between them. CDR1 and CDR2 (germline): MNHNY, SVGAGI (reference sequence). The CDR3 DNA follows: TGTGCCAGCAGCGACGGGATATATTATGGCTACACCTTC. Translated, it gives CASSDGIYYGYTF.

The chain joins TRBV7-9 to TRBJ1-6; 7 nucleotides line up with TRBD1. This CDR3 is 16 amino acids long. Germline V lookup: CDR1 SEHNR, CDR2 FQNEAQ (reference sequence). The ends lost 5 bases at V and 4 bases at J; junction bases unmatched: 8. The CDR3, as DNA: TGTGCCAGCAGCGTCGGGACAGATTTTTATAATTCACCCCTCCACTTT. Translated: CASSVGTDFYNSPLHF.

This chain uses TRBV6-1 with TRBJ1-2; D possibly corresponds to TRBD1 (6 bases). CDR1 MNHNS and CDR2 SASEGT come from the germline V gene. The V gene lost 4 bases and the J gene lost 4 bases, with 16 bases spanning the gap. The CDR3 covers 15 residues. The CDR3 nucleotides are TGTGCCAGCAGTGGTGCGGACAGATTATTCTATGGCTACACCTTC. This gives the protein CASSGADRLFYGYTF.

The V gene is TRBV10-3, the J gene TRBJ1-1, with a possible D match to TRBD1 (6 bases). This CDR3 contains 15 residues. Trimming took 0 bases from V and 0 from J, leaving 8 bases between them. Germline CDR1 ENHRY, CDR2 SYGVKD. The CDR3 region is CAISESDRLNTEAFF. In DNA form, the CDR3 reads TGTGCCATCAGTGAGTCGGACAGATTGAACACTGAAGCTTTCTTT.

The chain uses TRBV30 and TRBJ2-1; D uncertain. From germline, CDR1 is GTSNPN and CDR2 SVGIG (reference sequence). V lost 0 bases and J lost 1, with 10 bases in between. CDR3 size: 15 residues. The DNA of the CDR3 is TGTGCCTGGAGTGTACTGTCGCGGTCCTACAATGAGCAGTTCTTC. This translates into CAWSVLSRSYNEQFF. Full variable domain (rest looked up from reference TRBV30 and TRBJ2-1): SQTIHQWPATLVQPVGSPLSLECTVEGTSNPNLYWYRQAAGRGLQLLFYSVGIGQISSEVPQNLSASRPQDRQFILSSKKLLLSDSGFYLCAWSVLSRSYNEQFFGPGTRLTVL.

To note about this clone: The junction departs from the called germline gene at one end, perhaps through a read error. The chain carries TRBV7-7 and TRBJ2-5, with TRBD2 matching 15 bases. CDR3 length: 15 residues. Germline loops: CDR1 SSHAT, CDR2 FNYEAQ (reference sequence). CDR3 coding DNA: TGTGCTAGCAGCTTAGGGACTAGCGGGAGGGAGACCCAGTACTTC. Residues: CASSLGTSGRETQYF.

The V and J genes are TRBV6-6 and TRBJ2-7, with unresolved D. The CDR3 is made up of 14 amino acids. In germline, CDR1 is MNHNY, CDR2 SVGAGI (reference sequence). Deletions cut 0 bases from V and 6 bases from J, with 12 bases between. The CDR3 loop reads CASSYSKVVAEQYF. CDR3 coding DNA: TGTGCCAGCAGTTACTCGAAAGTCGTGGCCGAGCAGTACTTC.

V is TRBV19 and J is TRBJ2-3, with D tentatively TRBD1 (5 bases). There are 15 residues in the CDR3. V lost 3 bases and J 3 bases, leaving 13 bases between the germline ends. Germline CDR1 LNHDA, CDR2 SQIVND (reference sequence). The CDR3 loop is CASSIRAGWTDTQYF. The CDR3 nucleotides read TGTGCCAGTAGTATTAGGGCAGGGTGGACAGATACGCAGTATTTT.

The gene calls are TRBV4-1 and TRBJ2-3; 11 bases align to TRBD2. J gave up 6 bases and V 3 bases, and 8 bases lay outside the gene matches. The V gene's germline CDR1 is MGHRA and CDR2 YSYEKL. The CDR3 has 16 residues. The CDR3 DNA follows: TGCGCCAGCAGCCAGCCGACTAGCGGGGTGACGGATACGCAGTATTTT. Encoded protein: CASSQPTSGVTDTQYF.

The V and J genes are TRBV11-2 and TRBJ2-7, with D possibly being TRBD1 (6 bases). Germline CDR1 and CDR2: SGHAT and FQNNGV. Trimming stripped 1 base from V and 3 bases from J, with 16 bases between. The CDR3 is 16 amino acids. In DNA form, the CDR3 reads TGTGCCAGCAGCTTAGGCAGGGGAAGGGCTCACTACGAGCAGTACTTC. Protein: CASSLGRGRAHYEQYF.

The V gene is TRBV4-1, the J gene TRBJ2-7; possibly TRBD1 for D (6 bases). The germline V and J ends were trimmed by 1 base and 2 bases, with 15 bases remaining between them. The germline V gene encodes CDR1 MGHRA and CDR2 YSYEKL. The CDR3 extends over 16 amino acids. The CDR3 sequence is CASSQGETGPPYEQYF. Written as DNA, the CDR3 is TGCGCCAGCAGCCAAGGGGAGACAGGTCCTCCCTACGAGCAGTACTTC.

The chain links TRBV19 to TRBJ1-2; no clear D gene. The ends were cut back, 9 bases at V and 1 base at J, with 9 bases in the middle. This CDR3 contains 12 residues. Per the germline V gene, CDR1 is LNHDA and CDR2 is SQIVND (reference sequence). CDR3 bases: TGTGCCAGCAAACAAGTTAACTATGGCTACACCTTC. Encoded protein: CASKQVNYGYTF. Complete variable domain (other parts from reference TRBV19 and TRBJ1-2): DGGITQSPKYLFRKEGQNVTLSCEQNLNHDAMYWYRQDPGQGLRLIYYSQIVNDFQKGDIAEGYSVSREKKESFPLTVTSAQKNPTAFYLCASKQVNYGYTFGSGTRLTVV.

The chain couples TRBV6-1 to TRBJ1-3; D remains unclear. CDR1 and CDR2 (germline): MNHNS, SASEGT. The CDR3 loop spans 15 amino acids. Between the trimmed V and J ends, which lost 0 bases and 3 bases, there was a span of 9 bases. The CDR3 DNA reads TGTGCCAGCAGTGAAGCGGCTGGCAGTGGAAACACCATATATTTT. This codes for CASSEAAGSGNTIYF.

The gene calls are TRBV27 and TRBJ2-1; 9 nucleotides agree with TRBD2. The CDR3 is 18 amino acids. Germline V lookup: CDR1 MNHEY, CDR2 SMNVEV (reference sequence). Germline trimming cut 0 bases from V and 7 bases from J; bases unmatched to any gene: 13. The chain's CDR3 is CASSLSPLSGRSFNEQFF. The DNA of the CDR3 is TGTGCCAGCAGTTTATCCCCCCTGAGCGGGAGGTCTTTTAATGAGCAGTTCTTC.

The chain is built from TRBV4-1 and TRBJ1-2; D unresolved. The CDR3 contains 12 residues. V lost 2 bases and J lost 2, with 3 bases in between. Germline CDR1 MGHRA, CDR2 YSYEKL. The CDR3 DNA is TGCGCCAGCAGCCAACAGAACTATGGCTACACCTTC. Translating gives CASSQQNYGYTF.

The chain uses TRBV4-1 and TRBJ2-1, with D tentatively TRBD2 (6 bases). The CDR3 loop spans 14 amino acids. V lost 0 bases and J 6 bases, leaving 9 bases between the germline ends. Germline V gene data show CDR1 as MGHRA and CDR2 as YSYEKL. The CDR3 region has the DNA TGCGCCAGCAGCCAAGACGCGGGATTCAATGAGCAGTTCTTC. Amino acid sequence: CASSQDAGFNEQFF.

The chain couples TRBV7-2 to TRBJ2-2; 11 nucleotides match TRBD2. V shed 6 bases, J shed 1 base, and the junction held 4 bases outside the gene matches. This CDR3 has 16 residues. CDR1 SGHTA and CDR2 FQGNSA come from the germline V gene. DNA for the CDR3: TGTGCCAGCAGAACCGGGACTAGCGGGAACACCGGGGAGCTGTTTTTT. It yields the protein CASRTGTSGNTGELFF. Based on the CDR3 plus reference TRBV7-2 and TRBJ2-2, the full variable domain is GAGVSQSPSNKVTEKGKDVELRCDPISGHTALYWYRQSLGQGLEFLIYFQGNSAPDKSGLPSDRFSAERTGGSVSTLTIQRTQQEDSAVYLCASRTGTSGNTGELFFGEGSRLTVL.

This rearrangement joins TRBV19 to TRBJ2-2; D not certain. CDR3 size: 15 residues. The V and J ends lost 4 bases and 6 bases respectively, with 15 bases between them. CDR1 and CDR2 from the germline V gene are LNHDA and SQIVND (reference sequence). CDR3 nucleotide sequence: TGTGCCAGTAGTAAAGCAATCGTCCGGGCCGGGGAGCTGTTTTTT. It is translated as CASSKAIVRAGELFF.

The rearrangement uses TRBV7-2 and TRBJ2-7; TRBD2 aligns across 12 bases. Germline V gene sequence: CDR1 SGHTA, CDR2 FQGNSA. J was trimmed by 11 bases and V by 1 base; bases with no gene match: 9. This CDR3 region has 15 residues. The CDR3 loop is CASSLEASGRARKYF. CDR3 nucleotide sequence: TGTGCCAGCAGCTTAGAGGCTAGCGGGAGGGCCAGGAAGTACTTC.

For the CDR3, the DNA is TGTGCCTGGAGTGTACGGGGGGGGTCTTATGGCTACACCTTC. It translates to CAWSVRGGSYGYTF. The chain employs TRBV30 and TRBJ1-2, with D perhaps TRBD1 (5 bases). The ends were cut back, 0 bases at V and 5 bases at J, with 13 bases in the middle. This CDR3 is 14 amino acids long. Germline CDR1 reads GTSNPN; CDR2 reads SVGIG (reference sequence).

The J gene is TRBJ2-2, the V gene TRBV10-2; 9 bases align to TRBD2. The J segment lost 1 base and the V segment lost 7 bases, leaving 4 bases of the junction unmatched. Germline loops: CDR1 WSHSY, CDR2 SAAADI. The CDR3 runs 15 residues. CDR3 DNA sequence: TGCGCCAGCATGCTTAGCGGGGGGAACACCGGGGAGCTGTTTTTT. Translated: CASMLSGGNTGELFF.